The present T cell receptor (beta chain) was sequenced within a study of T cells in Graves' hyperthyroidism and ophthalmopathy. Overall study findings and caveats: A model of 13 V-J features distinguished ophthalmopathy from stable hyperthyroidism.

CDR1 is LNHDA and CDR2 is SQIVND in the germline V gene (reference sequence). Trimming removed 7 bases from V and 10 bases from J, with 14 bases in between. The CDR3 is made up of 13 amino acids. The study excluded patients with uncontrolled infection, other autoimmune disease, pregnancy or lactation. Clinical symptoms, serum thyroxine, TRAb, thyroid ultrasound and orbital computed tomography established diagnosis. Worth noting for this clonotype: Its antigen is undetermined.

Amplification yielded TCR beta CDR3 regions, with RNA transcripts as the source. An initial round of RT-PCR targeting the TCR CDR3 relied on the HTBI primer set. MiXCR, applied by TCRdb to the multiplex PCR reads, yields one record per CDR3 protein. The sample carries 600,000 or so distinct CDR3 sequences, about 45% recorded once. The sequenced sample was peripheral blood or thyroid tissue (not recorded which). The J gene is TRBJ1-6, the V gene TRBV19; no definite D call. The clonotype was recovered from a woman under 30 with Graves' hyperthyroidism. The CDR3: CASNKQMSSPLHF. The CDR3 nucleotides read TGTGCCAGTAATAAGCAAATGAGCTCACCCCTCCACTTT.